The clone carrying this TCR beta chain was observed many times. Its target is unknown. TCRdb called the 5' RACE reads again in MiXCR, with one record for every CDR3 protein. The table has about 29,000 distinct CDR3 sequences, roughly an eighth seen once. The sample is drawn from a study of T-cell memory formation after mild COVID-19. General study points: Whether day 37 second-wave clones are SARS-CoV-2-specific was not confirmed.

V lost 5 bases and J lost 0, with 16 bases in between. The CDR3 loop spans 17 amino acids. Germline CDR1 is SGHVS and CDR2 is FQNEAQ. The origin of this receptor is an adult woman who had mild COVID-19 (a few samples of this study predate the infection). Cell type and time point are not known. The gene calls are TRBV7-8 and TRBJ2-2, with D perhaps assigned TRBD1 or TRBD2 (5 bases each). Sequenced sample: PBMCs or a T cell subset sorted from them (not recorded which). The DNA for the CDR3 is TGTGCCAGCAGCCTTTCGAGGGGCCGACCGAACACCGGGGAGCTGTTTTTT. Protein sequence: CASSLSRGRPNTGELFF.